This TCR beta chain came from a study of prognosis after radiotherapy for stage I lung cancer (dated by TCRdb to about 2021). For the study in its entirety: Around 18 stage I NSCLC patients were enrolled in Nanjing, China, between 2018 and 2019. The patients included 12 to 15 who had newly diagnosed primary stage I lung tumors, along with about 5 others who had oligometastatic NSCLC after their primary tumor had been surgically resected. All patients were considered medically inoperable, owing to comorbidities in around twelve and refusal of surgery in seven or eight. The cohort included about a dozen men and about 6 women, with a median age of around 70 years and a range of about 53 to 84 years. On tumor histology, roughly 12 patients had adenocarcinoma and six to eight had squamous cell carcinoma. SBRT was delivered in 3 to 5 fractions with a biologically effective dose of at least 100 Gy, and image-guided IMRT or VMAT was used for delivery. SBRT was not combined with any concurrent therapy in any patient. About 20% of the 19 patients developed distant metastases after SBRT, at a median of roughly seven months; the other 15 showed no significant progression. This study profiled peripheral blood TCR beta repertoires from stage I NSCLC patients before and after stereotactic body radiotherapy and linked the repertoires to distant failure. For each of the 20 or so patients, one blood sample was taken before SBRT and one after, so the study sequenced some 38 samples in total. Overall study results and their limits: Differences in TRBV and TRBJ usage frequencies by metastasis status were reportedly observed in two V genes at baseline and in 10 or so V and two J genes after SBRT. After SBRT, the number of unique TCR clones decreased (median roughly 9,900 before versus fewer than 7,500 after; Wilcoxon paired P=0.011). None of the reported P values were adjusted for multiple comparisons. Whether the expanded TCR clones were tumor-specific was not determined. The study was limited by the small cohort and short follow-up, and independent validation of the study findings is required. Post-SBRT Shannon entropy and its change from baseline were lower in patients who developed distant metastases; baseline Shannon entropy was not associated with metastases.

This clonotype showed up just a few times. Its antigen has not been determined. Per-base quality was not reported, and no clone a single base away is much larger than it. The TCR beta CDR3 region was amplified from genomic DNA by two rounds of multiplex PCR. In the first round of PCR, primers specific to each TRBV and TRBJ gene were used, and the primer sequences are filed in Chinese patent CN105087789A. Universal primers were used in the second PCR round. The Roche High Pure PCR Template Preparation Kit was used to extract genomic DNA from the frozen PBMCs. Libraries were sequenced paired-end with 151 bp reads on an Illumina HiSeq 3000. As for the original processing: CutAdapt was used to discard raw reads that did not contain the multiplex PCR primer sequences. PEAR was used to merge high-quality paired reads into contigs. By alignment to reference sequences, MiXCR assigned TRB V, D and J gene segments to each contig. CDR3 sequences were clustered by base quality and sequence similarity to remove sequencing errors. Shannon entropy, normalized by the natural log of the productive TCR sequence number, served as the measure of diversity. Clonality was computed as one minus the ratio of Shannon entropy to the natural log of the number of unique clonotypes. Using the Youden index from ROC curves, the researchers picked the repertoire-metric cut-offs for progression-free survival, and all analyses were carried out in R 3.5.3. The public sequencing data were trimmed at Q25 with fastp and processed into clonotypes with MiXCR by TCRdb, which kept only in-frame beta chains. Identical CDR3 protein sequences are pooled into one entry, listed with their most common genes and DNA. V and J calls and clone size were set by TCRdb, not the authors. The sample contains more than 20,000 distinct CDR3 sequences, roughly 45% of them found a single time. The leading ten clones occupy approximately 31% of the sample.

From the germline V gene, CDR1 is MNHEY and CDR2 is SVGEGT. V and J lose 0 bases and 10 bases, and a span of 15 bases separates them. The CDR3 sequence holds 14 residues, the cysteine and phenylalanine included. Kept here is only the CDR3 DNA, which spans 42 bases and is read in frame from base 1. All patients had node-negative disease on CT and PET/CT, and none had a history of other malignancies or had previously received chemotherapy or radiotherapy. At each of two time points, about 6.3 milliliters of peripheral venous blood were collected in EDTA tubes. Ficoll-Paque Plus density-gradient centrifugation was used to isolate PBMCs. Immediately after collection, samples were stored at -80 degrees C until analysis.

This sample comprised PBMCs, obtained before or after stereotactic body radiation therapy (not recorded which). The sequence came from a donor of 50 years or more with non-small cell lung cancer. The chain joins TRBV6-2 or TRBV6-3 to TRBJ1-2, with TRBD1 tentatively as D gene (5 bases match). The nucleotide sequence is given as TGTGCCAGCAGTTACTCGAAAGGGGTGGACATCTACACCTTC. This sequence encodes CASSYSKGVDIYTF.